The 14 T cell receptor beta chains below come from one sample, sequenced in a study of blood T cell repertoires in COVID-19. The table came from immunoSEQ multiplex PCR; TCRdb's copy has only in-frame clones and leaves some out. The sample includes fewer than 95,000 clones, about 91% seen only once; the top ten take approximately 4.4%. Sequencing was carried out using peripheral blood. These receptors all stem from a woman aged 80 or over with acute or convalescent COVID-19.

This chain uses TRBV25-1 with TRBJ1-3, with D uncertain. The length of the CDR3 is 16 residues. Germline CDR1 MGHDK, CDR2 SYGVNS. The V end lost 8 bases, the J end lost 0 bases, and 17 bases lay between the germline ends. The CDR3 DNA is TGTGCCAGCTCCCATCGGGGATCGAGCTCTGGAAACACCATATATTTT. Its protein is CASSHRGSSSGNTIYF.

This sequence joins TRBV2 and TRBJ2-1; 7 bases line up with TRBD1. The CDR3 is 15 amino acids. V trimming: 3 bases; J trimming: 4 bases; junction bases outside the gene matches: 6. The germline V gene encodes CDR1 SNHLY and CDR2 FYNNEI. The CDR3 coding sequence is TGTGCCAGCAGTGAGGCAGGGGGATTTTACAATGAGCAGTTCTTC. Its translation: CASSEAGGFYNEQFF.

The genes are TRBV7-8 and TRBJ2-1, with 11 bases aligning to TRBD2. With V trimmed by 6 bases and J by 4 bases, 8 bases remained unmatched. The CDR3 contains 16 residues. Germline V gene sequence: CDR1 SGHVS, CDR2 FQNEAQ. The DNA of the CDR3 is TGTGCCAGCAGACCCGGTAGCGGGAGGGGTTACAATGAGCAGTTCTTC. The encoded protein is CASRPGSGRGYNEQFF.

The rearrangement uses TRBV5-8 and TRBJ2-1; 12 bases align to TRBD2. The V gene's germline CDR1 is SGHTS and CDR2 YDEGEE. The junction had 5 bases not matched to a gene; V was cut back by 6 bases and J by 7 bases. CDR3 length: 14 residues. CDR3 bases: TGTGCCAGCAATCTAGCGGGAGGGGAGAATGAGCAGTTCTTC. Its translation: CASNLAGGENEQFF.

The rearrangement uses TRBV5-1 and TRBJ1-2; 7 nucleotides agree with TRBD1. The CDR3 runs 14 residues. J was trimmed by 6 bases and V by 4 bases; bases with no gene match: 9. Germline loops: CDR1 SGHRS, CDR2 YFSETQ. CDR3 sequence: CASSTMDRRDGYTF. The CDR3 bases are TGCGCCAGCAGCACAATGGACAGGAGAGATGGCTACACCTTC.

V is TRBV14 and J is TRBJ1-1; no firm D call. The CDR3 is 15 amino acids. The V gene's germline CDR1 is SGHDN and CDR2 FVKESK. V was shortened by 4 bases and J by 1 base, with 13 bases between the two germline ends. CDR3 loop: CASSPRLGGNTEAFF. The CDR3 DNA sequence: TGTGCCAGCAGCCCCCGGCTCGGAGGGAACACTGAAGCTTTCTTT.

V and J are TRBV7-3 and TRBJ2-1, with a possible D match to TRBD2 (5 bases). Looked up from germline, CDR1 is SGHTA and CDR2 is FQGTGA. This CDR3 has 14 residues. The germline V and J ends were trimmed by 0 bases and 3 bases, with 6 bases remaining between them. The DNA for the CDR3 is TGTGCCAGCAGCTTAACCGGGATCTACAATGAGCAGTTCTTC. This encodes CASSLTGIYNEQFF.

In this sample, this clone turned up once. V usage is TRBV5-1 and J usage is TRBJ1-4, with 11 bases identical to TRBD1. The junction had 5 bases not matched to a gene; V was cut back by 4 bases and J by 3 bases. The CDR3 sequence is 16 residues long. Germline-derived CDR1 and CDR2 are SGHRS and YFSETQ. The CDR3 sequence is CASSLGQGGANEKLFF. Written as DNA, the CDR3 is TGCGCCAGCAGCCTGGGACAGGGGGGGGCTAATGAAAAACTGTTTTTT.

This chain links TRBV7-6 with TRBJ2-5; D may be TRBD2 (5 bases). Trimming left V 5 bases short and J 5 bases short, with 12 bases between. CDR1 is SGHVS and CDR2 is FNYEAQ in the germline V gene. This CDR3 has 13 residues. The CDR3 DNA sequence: TGTGCCAGCAGCGCGGGCCTTCGGGAGACCCAGTACTTC. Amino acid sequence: CASSAGLRETQYF.

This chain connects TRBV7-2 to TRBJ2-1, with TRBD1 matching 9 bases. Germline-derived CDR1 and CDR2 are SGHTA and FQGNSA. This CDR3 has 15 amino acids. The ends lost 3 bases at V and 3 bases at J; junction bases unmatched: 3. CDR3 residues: CASSFNRGHYNEQFF. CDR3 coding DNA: TGTGCCAGCAGCTTCAACAGGGGGCACTACAATGAGCAGTTCTTC.

The CDR3 DNA reads as TGTGCCAGCAGCTCGTTCCGGGACATGAACACTGAAGCTTTCTTT. Translation: CASSSFRDMNTEAFF. J is TRBJ1-1 and V is TRBV7-9, with TRBD1 as a possible D gene (6 bases). Germline V gives CDR1 SEHNR, CDR2 FQNEAQ (reference sequence). The V and J ends lost 4 bases and 0 bases respectively, with 12 bases between them. This CDR3 is 15 amino acids long.

CDR3 bases: TGCGCCAGCAGCTTGGGCCGAGCGGGGGTTCTTACAGATACGCAGTATTTT. Translation gives CASSLGRAGVLTDTQYF. The genes are TRBV5-1 and TRBJ2-3; 8 nucleotides match TRBD2. CDR1 and CDR2 (germline): SGHRS, YFSETQ. The junction had 9 bases not matched to a gene; V was cut back by 0 bases and J by 3 bases. This CDR3 contains 17 residues.

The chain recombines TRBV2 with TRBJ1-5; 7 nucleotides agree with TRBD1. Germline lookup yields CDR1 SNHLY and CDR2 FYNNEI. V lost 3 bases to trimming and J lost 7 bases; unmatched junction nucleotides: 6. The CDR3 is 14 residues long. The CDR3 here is CASSDSQGEQPQHF. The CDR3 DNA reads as TGTGCCAGCAGTGATTCCCAGGGGGAACAGCCCCAGCATTTT.

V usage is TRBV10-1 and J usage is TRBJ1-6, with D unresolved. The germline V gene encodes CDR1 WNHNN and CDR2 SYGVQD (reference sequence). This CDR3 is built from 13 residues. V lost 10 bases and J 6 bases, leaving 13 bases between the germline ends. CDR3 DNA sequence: TGCGCCACGCAGCGGGCTGGTAATTCACCCCTCCACTTT. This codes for CATQRAGNSPLHF.